Shown below are 26 T cell receptor beta chains from a single sample sequenced in a study of blood T cells in healthy people across ages. Primers used in a second PCR of about 7 to 12 cycles were a sample-barcoded 5' primer and a J-beta primer mix. Each CDR3 protein gets one entry after TCRdb re-called the 5' RACE reads with MiXCR. The sample holds about 620,000 distinct CDR3 sequences, roughly 20% seen once. Sequenced: blood. The source of these receptors is a man between 70 and 80 years old in good health.

This chain connects TRBV6-6 to TRBJ1-5; D unclear. The germline gives CDR1 MNHNY, CDR2 SVGAGI (reference sequence). The CDR3 runs 13 residues. V was trimmed by 1 base and J by 1 base, leaving 2 bases between them. The CDR3 sequence: CASSYFSNQPQHF. In nucleotides, the CDR3 is TGTGCCAGCAGTTACTTCAGCAATCAGCCCCAGCATTTT.

This clonotype has a count of ten or more. This chain links TRBV7-2 with TRBJ2-2; either TRBD1 or TRBD2 may fit D (6 bases each). Between the trimmed V and J ends, which lost 1 base and 4 bases, there was a span of 10 bases. This CDR3 has 15 residues. Germline CDR1 reads SGHTA; CDR2 reads FQGNSA. The CDR3 here is CASSLGGGLTGELFF. The CDR3 bases are TGTGCCAGCAGCTTAGGAGGGGGACTCACCGGGGAGCTGTTTTTT.

This clonotype was detected ten times or more. The V gene is TRBV3-1, the J gene TRBJ1-2, with TRBD1 matching 7 bases. The CDR3 has 14 residues. V dropped 0 bases and J dropped 2; count of bases not matched to a gene: 0. CDR1 and CDR2 from the germline V gene are LGHDT and YNNKEL (reference sequence). The CDR3 spells CASSQETGNYGYTF. CDR3 sequence (DNA): TGTGCCAGCAGCCAAGAGACAGGGAACTATGGCTACACCTTC.

The V and J genes are TRBV12-3 or TRBV12-4 and TRBJ1-1; D may be TRBD1 (5 bases). The CDR3 runs to 13 residues. V gave up 6 bases and J gave up 7 bases, with 15 bases separating them. The CDR3 here is CASSLTVASEAFF. The CDR3 DNA reads TGTGCCAGCAGCCTGACAGTCGCCAGTGAAGCTTTCTTT.

The J gene is TRBJ2-7, the V gene TRBV29-1, with TRBD2 matching over 7 bases. V gave up 0 bases and J gave up 5 bases; unmatched junction bases: 10. The length of the CDR3 is 15 residues. CDR1 SQVTM and CDR2 ANQGSEA come from the germline V gene. This CDR3 is CSVEDPSGVKNEQYF. Written as DNA, the CDR3 is TGCAGCGTTGAAGATCCTAGCGGAGTTAAGAACGAGCAGTACTTC.

V usage is TRBV29-1 and J usage is TRBJ2-1, with 8 bases that match TRBD1. The J call could be wrong; TRBJ2-5 is a better fit for the DNA end. The germline CDR1 and CDR2 sequences are SQVTM and ANQGSEA. The CDR3 sequence is 11 residues long. The CDR3 protein is CSVRDRETQYF. Written as DNA, the CDR3 is TGCAGCGTCCGGGACAGGGAGACCCAGTACTTC.

This rearrangement joins TRBV20-1 to TRBJ2-3; 7 positions match TRBD1. The CDR3 totals 11 residues. Looked up from germline, CDR1 is DFQATT and CDR2 is SNEGSKA (reference sequence). V was pared by 6 bases and J by 12 bases, with 9 bases of the junction left unmatched. Here the CDR3 DNA reads TGCAGTGCCGCCCTTCAGGGGGTCCAGTATTTT. It translates to CSAALQGVQYF.

This clonotype was observed a few times. This chain joins TRBV6-2 or TRBV6-3 and TRBJ1-1; weak D call: TRBD1 (5 bases). The germline V gene has CDR1 MNHEY and CDR2 SVGEGT. The germline V and J ends were trimmed by 6 bases and 0 bases, with 11 bases remaining between them. This CDR3 contains 14 residues. The CDR3 DNA reads TGTGCCAGCAGCAAGGGGTACATGAACACTGAAGCTTTCTTT. Amino acid sequence: CASSKGYMNTEAFF.

This clonotype was found a few times. This chain joins TRBV28 and TRBJ2-5, with a possible D match to TRBD2 (5 bases). This CDR3 has 14 residues. The V end was cut by 5 bases, the J end by 4 bases, with 14 bases between. CDR1 and CDR2 from the germline V gene are MDHEN and SYDVKM. CDR3 region: CASSEVYRGETQYF. The CDR3 nucleotides read TGTGCCAGCAGTGAGGTGTATCGGGGAGAGACCCAGTACTTC.

This clonotype was counted at least ten times. V and J are TRBV14 and TRBJ1-4, with a tentative D call TRBD1 (5 bases). CDR1 and CDR2 from the germline V gene are SGHDN and FVKESK. Trimming took off 0 bases at V and 2 bases at J, with 7 bases between the two ends. There are 15 residues in the CDR3. The DNA for the CDR3 is TGTGCCAGCAGCCAAGATCGGGGCACTAATGAAAAACTGTTTTTT. Protein product: CASSQDRGTNEKLFF.

In nucleotides, the CDR3 is TGTGCCAGCAGCCCCAGGGGGCCCACTGAAGCTTTCTTT. Translation: CASSPRGPTEAFF. The chain carries TRBV12-3 or TRBV12-4 and TRBJ1-1; 8 bases line up with TRBD1. V trimming: 6 bases; J trimming: 4 bases; junction bases outside the gene matches: 4. CDR3 length equals 13 residues.

As to this clonotype: The conserved phenylalanine or tryptophan is not found at the CDR3 terminus, so this likely reflects a read error. The chain has TRBV10-3 and TRBJ2-1; 11 bases are a match to TRBD2. The tail of the sequence fits TRBJ2-7 better, so the J call may be wrong. This CDR3 has 15 residues. Per germline, CDR1 ENHRY and CDR2 SYGVKD. The CDR3 reads CAITRGLADTYEQYL. CDR3 coding DNA: TGTGCCATCACCAGGGGACTAGCGGATACCTACGAGCAGTACCTC.

This clonotype has a handful of counts. The chain carries TRBV5-1 and TRBJ1-1; D is undetermined. Per germline, CDR1 SGHRS and CDR2 YFSETQ. V was clipped by 0 bases and J by 1 base, with 10 bases between them. This CDR3 comprises 15 residues. The CDR3 sequence: CASSLEGRTNTEAFF. The CDR3 region has the DNA TGCGCCAGCAGCTTGGAAGGGCGGACGAACACTGAAGCTTTCTTT.

The gene calls are TRBV3-1 and TRBJ2-7; D not certain. The germline V and J ends were trimmed by 2 bases and 3 bases, with 5 bases remaining between them. The CDR3 is made up of 12 amino acids. The germline V gene encodes CDR1 LGHDT and CDR2 YNNKEL (reference sequence). The CDR3 sequence is CASSQNNYEQYF. The CDR3 region has the DNA TGTGCCAGCAGCCAAAACAACTACGAGCAGTACTTC.

The chain combines TRBV20-1 with TRBJ2-3, with D possibly called TRBD1 or TRBD2 (5 bases each). V lost 1 base to trimming and J lost 6 bases, with 17 bases between them. The CDR3 is 15 amino acids. Germline CDR1 DFQATT, CDR2 SNEGSKA (reference sequence). The CDR3 sequence: CSARVWGRGLDTQYF. The CDR3 DNA reads TGCAGTGCTAGAGTTTGGGGACGAGGTTTGGATACGCAGTATTTT.

This clonotype was picked up a small number of times. The genes are TRBV5-1 and TRBJ2-1, with D possibly matching TRBD2 (5 bases). V gave up 4 bases and J gave up 0 bases, with 14 bases separating them. Germline V gene lookup returns CDR1 SGHRS and CDR2 YFSETQ. CDR3 length: 16 residues. As DNA, the CDR3 is TGCGCCAGCAGCCCTTTACTAGGCAGCTCCTACAATGAGCAGTTCTTC. Protein: CASSPLLGSSYNEQFF.

The DNA of the CDR3 is TGCAGCGCCGAGAATAGCATGAACACTGAAGCTTTCTTT. Translation: CSAENSMNTEAFF. The chain recombines TRBV29-1 with TRBJ1-1; D is uncertain. The V end lost 7 bases, the J end lost 0 bases, and 12 bases lay between the germline ends. This CDR3 is 13 amino acids long. Per the germline V gene, CDR1 is SQVTM and CDR2 is ANQGSEA. Full variable domain (remainder filled in from reference TRBV29-1 and TRBJ1-1): SAVISQKPSRDICQRGTSLTIQCQVDSQVTMMFWYRQQPGQSLTLIATANQGSEATYESGFVIDKFPISRPNLTFSTLTVSNMSPEDSSIYLCSAENSMNTEAFFGQGTRLTVV.

The V gene is TRBV2, the J gene TRBJ2-5; maybe TRBD2 (8 bases). The J call is uncertain, as TRBJ2-7 better fits the DNA end. The CDR3 loop spans 14 amino acids. Germline CDR1 and CDR2: SNHLY and FYNNEI. The CDR3 coding sequence is TGTGCCACCAATACGGGAGGGGGCCGCTACGAGCAGTACTTC. Its translation: CATNTGGGRYEQYF.

J is TRBJ1-5 and V is TRBV7-6; D unresolved. Trimming removed 5 bases from V and 1 base from J, with 9 bases in between. CDR3 length: 14 residues. Per germline, CDR1 SGHVS and CDR2 FNYEAQ. The CDR3 sequence is CASSIERSNQPQHF. The CDR3 nucleotides read TGTGCCAGCAGCATCGAAAGGAGCAATCAGCCCCAGCATTTT.

This clonotype occurred a few times. This chain uses TRBV5-1 with TRBJ2-1; 10 bases line up with TRBD2. V shed 5 bases, J shed 10 bases, and the junction held 9 bases outside the gene matches. CDR3 size: 14 residues. Germline V lookup: CDR1 SGHRS, CDR2 YFSETQ. The CDR3 DNA sequence: TGCGCCAGCAGTCGGGCTAGCGGGAGTGGAGAGCAGTTCTTC. Its translation is CASSRASGSGEQFF. The full variable domain, completed using reference TRBV5-1 and TRBJ2-1, is KAGVTQTPRYLIKTRGQQVTLSCSPISGHRSVSWYQQTPGQGLQFLFEYFSETQRNKGNFPGRFSGRQFSNSRSEMNVSTLELGDSALYLCASSRASGSGEQFFGPGTRLTVL.

This clonotype was found many times. This rearrangement joins TRBV28 to TRBJ2-5, with 8 bases that match TRBD1. Germline V CDR1 and CDR2: MDHEN, SYDVKM. V shed 5 bases and J 5 bases; nucleotides not matched to a gene: 10. CDR3 length: 15 amino acids. Here the CDR3 reads CASSKPGQERETQYF. The CDR3 nucleotides are TGTGCCAGCAGTAAACCGGGACAGGAGAGGGAGACCCAGTACTTC.

J is TRBJ1-2 and V is TRBV20-1, with TRBD1 as a possible D gene (6 bases). The CDR3 totals 16 residues. Trimming took 2 bases from V and 4 from J, leaving 20 bases between them. In germline, CDR1 is DFQATT, CDR2 SNEGSKA (reference sequence). The CDR3 bases are TGCAGTGCTAGACCCCTGGGGCAGGGGATCCTCTATGGCTACACCTTC. It yields the protein CSARPLGQGILYGYTF.

J is TRBJ1-2 and V is TRBV10-2; no reliable D call. Per germline, CDR1 WSHSY and CDR2 SAAADI. This CDR3 contains 12 residues. Trimming left V 9 bases short and J 4 bases short, with 12 bases between. The CDR3 here is CASRRDSYGYTF. CDR3 nucleotides: TGCGCCAGTCGCCGGGATAGCTATGGCTACACCTTC.

In its sample, this clonotype was seen a few times. The J gene is TRBJ2-7, the V gene TRBV4-3; D is unclear. Looked up from germline, CDR1 is LGHNA and CDR2 is YSLEER. This CDR3 contains 14 residues. The V gene lost 3 bases and the J gene lost 0 bases, with 9 bases spanning the gap. The CDR3 here is CASSHLSRSYEQYF. The CDR3, as DNA: TGCGCCAGCAGCCATCTAAGCCGCTCCTACGAGCAGTACTTC.

The gene calls are TRBV12-5 and TRBJ2-1; D call uncertain. The CDR3 has 11 amino acids. CDR1 LGHNT and CDR2 FRNRAP come from the germline V gene. V gave up 5 bases and J gave up 7 bases, with 6 bases separating them. The DNA for the CDR3 is TGTGCTAGTGGTCCCCTAAATGAGCAGTTCTTC. Protein sequence: CASGPLNEQFF.

V usage is TRBV15 and J usage is TRBJ2-1; TRBD2 might be the D (5 bases). This CDR3 has 13 amino acids. Per the germline V gene, CDR1 is LNHNV and CDR2 is YYDKDF (reference sequence). V lost 8 bases, J lost 6 bases, and 14 bases lay in between. CDR3 in amino acids: CATGLSPLNEQFF. CDR3 nucleotide sequence: TGTGCCACCGGACTCTCCCCACTCAATGAGCAGTTCTTC.